The 12 T cell receptor beta chains below were found in one sample sequenced in a study of T cells in tuberculosis. Sorting used thawed, overnight-rested PBMC stained with anti-CD3, a viability dye and GMM-loaded CD1B tetramer. CD1B tetramers were loaded with Rhodococcus equi-derived C32 glucose monomycolate. TCRdb's table, derived via immunoSEQ multiplex PCR, lists solely in-frame clones and lacks some. The table shows around 60,000 clones, with 81% occurring only once. Sequencing was carried out using CD1b-GMM tetramer-negative cells sorted from PBMCs. Receptor source: an adult woman with latent tuberculosis.

This clone was seen once. V and J are TRBV5-1 and TRBJ2-1; no clear D gene. The V end lost 4 bases, the J end lost 6 bases, and 11 bases lay between the germline ends. Germline V gives CDR1 SGHRS, CDR2 YFSETQ. The CDR3 has 13 residues. CDR3 bases: TGCGCCAGCAGCATTAACAGATTCAATGAGCAGTTCTTC. Translation: CASSINRFNEQFF. The full variable domain, rest sourced from reference TRBV5-1 and TRBJ2-1, is KAGVTQTPRYLIKTRGQQVTLSCSPISGHRSVSWYQQTPGQGLQFLFEYFSETQRNKGNFPGRFSGRQFSNSRSEMNVSTLELGDSALYLCASSINRFNEQFFGPGTRLTVL.

The chain recombines TRBV14 with TRBJ2-1; 10 nucleotides align to TRBD2. The germline V gene encodes CDR1 SGHDN and CDR2 FVKESK. The J segment lost 3 bases and the V segment lost 4 bases, leaving 6 bases of the junction unmatched. The CDR3 covers 16 residues. Written as DNA, the CDR3 is TGTGCCAGCAGCCTAGCGGGGGGTGGGGTCTACAATGAGCAGTTCTTC. This translates into CASSLAGGGVYNEQFF.

The sample holds one count of this clone. This chain uses TRBV10-1 with TRBJ1-1, with 8 bases fitting TRBD1. Trimming cost V 4 bases and J 7 bases; bases outside gene matches: 5. Per germline, CDR1 WNHNN and CDR2 SYGVQD (reference sequence). The CDR3 is made up of 13 amino acids. Written as DNA, the CDR3 is TGCGCCAGCAGTGCAGGGGGCTGGGGTGAAGCTTTCTTT. Amino acids: CASSAGGWGEAFF.

The chain uses TRBV4-1 and TRBJ1-5, with 7 nucleotides matching TRBD1. This CDR3 comprises 15 residues. Germline-derived CDR1 and CDR2 are MGHRA and YSYEKL. The V and J ends lost 0 bases and 4 bases, in that order; junction bases with no gene match: 3. CDR3 loop: CASSQEGGANQPQHF. The DNA for the CDR3 is TGCGCCAGCAGCCAAGAAGGGGGCGCGAATCAGCCCCAGCATTTT.

The chain carries TRBV19 and TRBJ1-5; weak D call: TRBD1 (6 bases). V was pared by 4 bases and J by 0 bases, with 10 bases between. The CDR3 contains 15 residues. CDR1 is LNHDA and CDR2 is SQIVND in the germline V gene (reference sequence). The DNA of the CDR3 is TGTGCCAGTAGTAGGGGGGGCGTTAGCAATCAGCCCCAGCATTTT. Its translation: CASSRGGVSNQPQHF.

This chain uses TRBV7-9 with TRBJ2-3; D gene unclear. Trimming removed 5 bases at V and 1 base at J, with 16 bases between. CDR3 length: 16 residues. The germline gives CDR1 SEHNR, CDR2 FQNEAQ (reference sequence). In DNA form, the CDR3 reads TGTGCCAGCAGCATTTCTACTGTGAGCGGCACAGATACGCAGTATTTT. It is translated as CASSISTVSGTDTQYF.

The V and J genes are TRBV18 and TRBJ2-1, with a possible D match to TRBD2 (6 bases). Germline V gives CDR1 KGHSH, CDR2 LQKENI. V lost 2 bases and J 0 bases, leaving 14 bases between the germline ends. The CDR3 runs to 17 residues. The chain's CDR3 is CASSPASGYSSYNEQFF. The CDR3 nucleotides are TGTGCCAGCTCACCAGCCAGCGGGTATAGCTCCTACAATGAGCAGTTCTTC.

To note about this clone: The sample contains more than one DNA sequence encoding this CDR3. This chain joins TRBV7-9 and TRBJ1-6; D is ambiguous. The CDR3 has 13 residues. Germline V lookup: CDR1 SEHNR, CDR2 FQNEAQ (reference sequence). V lost 1 base and J lost 8, with 6 bases in between. The CDR3: CASSLERDSPLHF. The CDR3, as DNA: TGTGCCAGCAGCTTAGAACGAGATTCACCCCTCCACTTT.

This clone was detected only once. V is TRBV5-1 and J is TRBJ1-2; D possibly corresponds to TRBD1 (5 bases). The germline gives CDR1 SGHRS, CDR2 YFSETQ. V gave up 3 bases and J gave up 3 bases, with 18 bases separating them. This CDR3 comprises 16 residues. As DNA, the CDR3 is TGCGCCAGCAGCTCCCTGGGACTTCAAGGAGACTATGGCTACACCTTC. Residues: CASSSLGLQGDYGYTF. The variable domain in full, with the rest retrieved from reference TRBV5-1 and TRBJ1-2, is KAGVTQTPRYLIKTRGQQVTLSCSPISGHRSVSWYQQTPGQGLQFLFEYFSETQRNKGNFPGRFSGRQFSNSRSEMNVSTLELGDSALYLCASSSLGLQGDYGYTFGSGTRLTVV.

This chain uses TRBV27 with TRBJ2-7; 9 positions agree with TRBD1. V gave up 4 bases and J gave up 4 bases; unmatched junction bases: 2. There are 13 residues in the CDR3. Germline CDR1 reads MNHEY; CDR2 reads SMNVEV (reference sequence). CDR3 sequence reads: CASSYGQGYEQYF. For the CDR3, the DNA is TGTGCCAGCAGTTACGGACAGGGGTACGAGCAGTACTTC.

This chain connects TRBV4-1 to TRBJ2-7; 9 nucleotides line up with TRBD2. The CDR3 runs to 17 residues. V was clipped by 4 bases and J by 7 bases; unmatched bases: 17. Germline-derived CDR1 and CDR2 are MGHRA and YSYEKL. CDR3 bases: TGCGCCAGCAGCCTCACGAGGAGCGGGAGGAGTATGGGAGAGCAGTACTTC. Encoded protein: CASSLTRSGRSMGEQYF.

In DNA, the CDR3 is TGTGCCAGTAAATCTCAGGGGAGGGCTGAAAAACTGTTTTTT. Amino acid sequence: CASKSQGRAEKLFF. J is TRBJ1-4 and V is TRBV6-6; a weak D match, TRBD1 (6 bases). CDR1 and CDR2 (germline): MNHNY, SVGAGI (reference sequence). Trimming took 9 bases from V and 7 from J, leaving 18 bases between them. The CDR3 length is 14 residues.